Each of the 15 T cell receptor beta chains below was sequenced from the same sample in a study of glioma-infiltrating T cells. Using RNA template, CDR3s of TCR alpha and beta were amplified with iRepertoire arm-PCR. TCRdb reprocessed the multiplex PCR reads via MiXCR and lists one record per CDR3 protein. The sample records 150,000 to 200,000 distinct CDR3 sequences, roughly a third being singletons. Material for sequencing was glioma tissue, nonneoplastic brain tissue, or PBMCs (not recorded which). The source is a human donor with low-grade glioma or glioblastoma, undergoing nonglioma brain surgery, or in good health (not recorded which).

In the case of this clonotype: A much larger clone differs from this one at a single base, so this may be a read error. The V call is TRBV2, the J call TRBJ1-5; D may be TRBD1 (5 bases). CDR3 length: 15 residues. Germline V gene sequence: CDR1 SNHLY, CDR2 FYNNEI. The CDR3 sequence is CASSGKDRGNQPQDF. The CDR3 DNA sequence: TGTGCCAGCAGTGGAAAGGACCGGGGCAATCAGCCCCAGGATTTT.

This clonotype was seen a few times. This chain links TRBV29-1 with TRBJ2-7; D might be TRBD2 (6 bases). V was pared by 5 bases and J by 3 bases, with 8 bases between. The CDR3 contains 11 residues. Germline CDR1 reads SQVTM; CDR2 reads ANQGSEA. The CDR3 DNA reads TGCAGCGTTCGGGACTTCTACGAGCAGTACTTC. Its protein product is CSVRDFYEQYF.

This clonotype was detected many times. V usage is TRBV7-3 and J usage is TRBJ1-2; D perhaps matches TRBD1 (6 bases). CDR3 length equals 13 residues. Germline CDR1 SGHTA, CDR2 FQGTGA. V was shortened by 2 bases and J by 6 bases, with 10 bases between the two germline ends. The CDR3 DNA reads as TGTGCCAGCAGCTTATCACAGGGTGATGGCTACACCTTC. This gives the protein CASSLSQGDGYTF.

This clonotype was observed at least ten times. The genes are TRBV6-2 or TRBV6-3 and TRBJ2-7; TRBD1 matches 10 bases. Per germline, CDR1 MNHEY and CDR2 SVGEGT. The CDR3 has 15 amino acids. V lost 0 bases to trimming and J lost 3 bases; unmatched junction nucleotides: 2. CDR3 bases: TGTGCCAGCAGTTACTCTGGACAGGGGGGCTACGAGCAGTACTTC. Protein: CASSYSGQGGYEQYF.

Note on this clonotype: One end of the junction does not line up with germline, which may come from a read error. The genes are TRBV2 and TRBJ2-7; D perhaps matches TRBD2 (5 bases). Germline V gene lookup returns CDR1 SNHLY and CDR2 FYNNEI. CDR3 length equals 14 residues. The CDR3 here is CGSHEDGLKDEQYF. CDR3 DNA sequence: TGTGGCTCCCACGAGGACGGACTCAAAGACGAGCAGTATTTC.

This clonotype was recorded many times. The chain recombines TRBV7-2 with TRBJ2-5, with 8 bases aligning to TRBD1. J gave up 5 bases and V 1 base, and 3 bases lay outside the gene matches. This CDR3 has 14 residues. In germline, CDR1 is SGHTA, CDR2 FQGNSA. CDR3 nucleotides: TGTGCCAGCAGCTTAGGACAGGGGCACGAGACCCAGTACTTC. This gives the protein CASSLGQGHETQYF.

This clonotype was seen many times. V gene TRBV28 combines with J gene TRBJ2-2; TRBD2 might be the D (7 bases). Germline V gene data show CDR1 as MDHEN and CDR2 as SYDVKM. CDR3 length equals 16 residues. V shed 6 bases and J shed 5 bases, with 19 bases lying between them. The CDR3 DNA follows: TGTGCCAGCAGGCTCGGGGGCGGGGGACCTACCGGGGAGCTGTTTTTT. Translated: CASRLGGGGPTGELFF.

The table lists this clonotype with many counts. This sequence joins TRBV15 and TRBJ2-1; the match to TRBD2 covers 7 bases. Germline trimming cut 5 bases from V and 1 base from J; bases unmatched to any gene: 14. The CDR3 loop spans 18 amino acids. CDR1 LNHNV and CDR2 YYDKDF come from the germline V gene (reference sequence). Here the CDR3 DNA reads TGTGCCACCAGCTCAATCCCCGGGGGGTGGAAGTCCTACAATGAGCAGTTCTTC. Translating it yields CATSSIPGGWKSYNEQFF.

The V gene is TRBV30, the J gene TRBJ2-3; 9 bases map to TRBD1. The germline V gene has CDR1 GTSNPN and CDR2 SVGIG (reference sequence). This CDR3 spans 14 amino acids. V trimming: 4 bases; J trimming: 2 bases; junction bases outside the gene matches: 4. CDR3: CAWTRTGVTDTQYF. Written as DNA, the CDR3 is TGTGCCTGGACCAGGACAGGGGTCACAGATACGCAGTATTTT. Using reference TRBV30 and TRBJ2-3 for the parts outside the CDR3, the full variable domain is SQTIHQWPATLVQPVGSPLSLECTVEGTSNPNLYWYRQAAGRGLQLLFYSVGIGQISSEVPQNLSASRPQDRQFILSSKKLLLSDSGFYLCAWTRTGVTDTQYFGPGTRLTVL.

This clonotype has a count of ten or more. This sequence joins TRBV20-1 and TRBJ2-7; 8 bases fit TRBD2. Germline V gives CDR1 DFQATT, CDR2 SNEGSKA (reference sequence). The J segment lost 2 bases and the V segment lost 1 base, leaving 7 bases of the junction unmatched. This CDR3 is 15 amino acids long. The DNA of the CDR3 is TGCAGTGCTAGAGTTCGAACTAGCGGAGCCTACGAGCAGTACTTC. It is translated as CSARVRTSGAYEQYF.

With respect to this clonotype: One end of the junction fails to match germline, which may point to a read error. V is TRBV20-1 and J is TRBJ2-1; D call uncertain. Germline assignment: CDR1 DFQATT and CDR2 SNEGSKA (reference sequence). This CDR3 spans 16 amino acids. CDR3 sequence: CSARDGSPSSYNEEFF. The CDR3 DNA reads TGCAGTGCTAGAGATGGTAGCCCAAGCTCTTACAATGAGGAGTTCTTC.

This clonotype was counted ten times or more. The rearrangement joins TRBV29-1 to TRBJ2-1, with 8 positions matching TRBD1. Germline values: CDR1 SQVTM, CDR2 ANQGSEA. This CDR3 has 15 residues. V shed 4 bases and J 3 bases; nucleotides not matched to a gene: 8. The CDR3 DNA reads TGCAGCGTTGCGGTTGGACAGGGCAACTACAATGAGCAGTTCTTC. Its protein is CSVAVGQGNYNEQFF.

This clonotype appeared many times. CDR3 DNA sequence: TGTGCCAGCAGCTTAGCTAGGGCAGGGGGCTTCTATGGCTACACCTTC. Translated, it gives CASSLARAGGFYGYTF. This chain uses TRBV7-9 with TRBJ1-2; 8 nucleotides match TRBD1. V was pared by 0 bases and J by 4 bases, with 7 bases of the junction left unmatched. From germline, CDR1 is SEHNR and CDR2 FQNEAQ (reference sequence). The CDR3 has 16 residues.

This clonotype was seen at least ten times. The chain uses TRBV6-1 and TRBJ2-1; the D gene is possibly TRBD2 (5 bases). The germline CDR1 and CDR2 sequences are MNHNS and SASEGT. Trimming left V 7 bases short and J 15 bases short, with 22 bases between. CDR3 length equals 13 residues. CDR3 bases: TGTGCCAGCACTTTAGACCCGACGGGGTATCGGTTCTTC. Translated: CASTLDPTGYRFF.

The table lists this clonotype with many counts. The chain carries TRBV2 and TRBJ2-5; D not resolved. The CDR3 is 16 amino acids. V was shortened by 4 bases and J by 2 bases, with 17 bases between the two germline ends. CDR1 and CDR2 from the germline V gene are SNHLY and FYNNEI. CDR3 in amino acids: CASSGGLSLGQETQYF. The CDR3 DNA sequence: TGTGCCAGCAGTGGTGGTCTATCCCTAGGGCAAGAGACCCAGTACTTC.